The 9 T cell receptor beta chains below come from one sample, sequenced in a study of shared clonotypes between healthy human individuals. TCRdb's copy holds only in-frame clones and misses some; the assay was immunoSEQ multiplex PCR. This repertoire shows almost 750,000 clones, roughly 72% found once; its top ten account for around 1.8%. The sample taken for sequencing was memory CD4+ T cells sorted from blood. Subset specified: CD45RA-negative fraction. The receptors were sampled from a woman aged 25 to 45 in good health.

The V gene is TRBV7-3, the J gene TRBJ2-3; TRBD2 is a possible D gene (6 bases). The V gene lost 6 bases and the J gene lost 1 base, with 14 bases spanning the gap. CDR3 size: 15 residues. In germline, CDR1 is SGHTA, CDR2 FQGTGA. DNA for the CDR3: TGTGCCAGCAGACTAGCTCACCTACGCACAGATACGCAGTATTTT. Amino acids: CASRLAHLRTDTQYF.

The chain is built from TRBV28 and TRBJ2-1; 7 nucleotides line up with TRBD2. The CDR3 is 15 amino acids. CDR1 and CDR2 from the germline V gene are MDHEN and SYDVKM. J lost 8 bases, V lost 5 bases, and 12 bases had no gene match. The CDR3 sequence: CASSTPGLTDDEQFF. The CDR3 nucleotides read TGTGCCAGCAGTACCCCGGGACTAACCGACGATGAGCAGTTCTTC.

The CDR3 nucleotides read TGTGCCAGCAGCTCGCAAGCGGGAGGGCGAAATGAGCAGTTCTTC. Translating gives CASSSQAGGRNEQFF. The chain combines TRBV7-2 with TRBJ2-1; TRBD2 matches 10 bases. The V gene's germline CDR1 is SGHTA and CDR2 FQGNSA. With V trimmed by 4 bases and J by 7 bases, 7 bases remained unmatched. CDR3 length: 15 amino acids. Full variable domain (missing parts from reference TRBV7-2 and TRBJ2-1): GAGVSQSPSNKVTEKGKDVELRCDPISGHTALYWYRQSLGQGLEFLIYFQGNSAPDKSGLPSDRFSAERTGGSVSTLTIQRTQQEDSAVYLCASSSQAGGRNEQFFGPGTRLTVL.

This clone was observed a handful of times. The genes are TRBV25-1 and TRBJ1-1; D remains unclear. Per the germline V gene, CDR1 is MGHDK and CDR2 is SYGVNS. Trimming took 3 bases from V and 0 from J, leaving 8 bases between them. The length of the CDR3 is 14 residues. CDR3: CASSDAQMNTEAFF. CDR3 sequence (DNA): TGTGCCAGCAGTGATGCCCAGATGAACACTGAAGCTTTCTTT.

This chain joins TRBV28 and TRBJ1-1; D uncertain. This CDR3 has 13 amino acids. Deletions cut 7 bases from V and 3 bases from J, with 12 bases between. Germline V gives CDR1 MDHEN, CDR2 SYDVKM. The CDR3 DNA sequence: TGTGCCAGCACTAGGCAGGCGGACACTGAAGCTTTCTTT. Amino acids: CASTRQADTEAFF.

A few counts support this clone. This chain links TRBV11-2 with TRBJ2-7; D is unresolved. Trimming shortened V by 4 bases and J by 4 bases, and 5 bases separated the two germline ends. This CDR3 is 11 amino acids long. CDR1 SGHAT and CDR2 FQNNGV come from the germline V gene. CDR3 loop: CASSYGYEQYF. Here the CDR3 DNA reads TGTGCCAGCAGCTATGGGTACGAGCAGTACTTC.

The CDR3 bases are TGTGCCAGCAGTTTATATCTGAACTCCTACGAGCAGTACTTC. Amino acid sequence: CASSLYLNSYEQYF. The chain uses TRBV28 and TRBJ2-7; unclear D gene. Between the trimmed V and J ends, which lost 1 base and 0 bases, there was a span of 7 bases. Germline V CDR1 and CDR2: MDHEN, SYDVKM. This CDR3 has 14 residues.

This clone showed up just once. The gene calls are TRBV19 and TRBJ2-5; TRBD1 or TRBD2 may be the D gene (6 bases each). Germline loops: CDR1 LNHDA, CDR2 SQIVND (reference sequence). The ends were cut back, 4 bases at V and 4 bases at J, with 16 bases in the middle. The CDR3 runs to 15 residues. In DNA form, the CDR3 reads TGTGCCAGTAGTAATTCCGGGAGCAGGGGAGAGACCCAGTACTTC. Its translation: CASSNSGSRGETQYF.

The rearrangement joins TRBV5-1 to TRBJ2-1, with D perhaps matching TRBD2 (5 bases). The V gene's germline CDR1 is SGHRS and CDR2 YFSETQ. CDR3 size: 14 residues. V was shortened by 0 bases and J by 5 bases, with 9 bases between the two germline ends. CDR3 region: CASSLVGRDNEQFF. The CDR3, as DNA: TGCGCCAGCAGCTTGGTAGGGCGGGACAATGAGCAGTTCTTC.